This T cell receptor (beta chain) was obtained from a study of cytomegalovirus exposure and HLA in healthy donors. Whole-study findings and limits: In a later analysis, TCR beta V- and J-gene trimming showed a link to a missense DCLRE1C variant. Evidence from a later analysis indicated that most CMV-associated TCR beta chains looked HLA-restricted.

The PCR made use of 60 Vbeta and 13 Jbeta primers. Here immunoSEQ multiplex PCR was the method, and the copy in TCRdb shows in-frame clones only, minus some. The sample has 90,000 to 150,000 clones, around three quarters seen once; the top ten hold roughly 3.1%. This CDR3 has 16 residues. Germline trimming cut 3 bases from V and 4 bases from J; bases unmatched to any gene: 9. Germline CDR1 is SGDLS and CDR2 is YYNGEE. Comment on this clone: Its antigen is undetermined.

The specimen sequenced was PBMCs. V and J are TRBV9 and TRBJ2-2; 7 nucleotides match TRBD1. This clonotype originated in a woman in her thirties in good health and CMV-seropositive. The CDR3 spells CASSGRGSFSTGELFF. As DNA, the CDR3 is TGTGCCAGCAGCGGCAGGGGGTCCTTTAGCACCGGGGAGCTGTTTTTT.